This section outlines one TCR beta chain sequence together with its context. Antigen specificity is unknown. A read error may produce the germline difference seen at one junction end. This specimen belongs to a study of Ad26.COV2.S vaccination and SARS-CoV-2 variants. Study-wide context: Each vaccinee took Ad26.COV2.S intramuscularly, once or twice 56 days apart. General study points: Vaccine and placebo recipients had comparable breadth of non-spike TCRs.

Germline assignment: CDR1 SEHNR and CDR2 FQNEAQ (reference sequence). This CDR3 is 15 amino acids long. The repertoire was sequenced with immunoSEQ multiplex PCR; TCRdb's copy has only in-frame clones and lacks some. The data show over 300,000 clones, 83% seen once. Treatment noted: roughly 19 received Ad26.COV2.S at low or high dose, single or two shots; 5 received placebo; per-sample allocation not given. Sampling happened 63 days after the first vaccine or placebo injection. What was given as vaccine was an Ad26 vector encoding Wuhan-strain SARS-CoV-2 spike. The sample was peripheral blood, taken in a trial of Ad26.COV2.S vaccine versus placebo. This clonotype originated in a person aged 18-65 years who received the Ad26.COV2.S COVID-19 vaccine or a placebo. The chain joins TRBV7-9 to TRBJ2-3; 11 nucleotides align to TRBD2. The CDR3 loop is CASSLAGGRSDTQYF. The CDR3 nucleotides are TGTGCCAGCAGTTTAGCGGGAGGGCGGTCAGATACGCAGTATTTT.